This T cell receptor beta chain was sequenced during a study of T cell clones after liver transplantation. At the level of the study: Draws occurred before transplant, before withdrawal, and after complete or failed withdrawal. Study results and limitations: The donor-reactive repertoire was only partly measurable in a couple of subjects, lacking donor cells.

Germline values: CDR1 SNHLY, CDR2 FYNNEI. V was clipped by 3 bases and J by 5 bases; unmatched bases: 6. The CDR3 spans 15 residues. There are a few counts of this clone. No antigen is known for it. Assay: immunoSEQ multiplex PCR; the TCRdb copy retains only in-frame clones and omits some. The sample yields about 51,000 clones, about 86% seen once. The chain combines TRBV2 with TRBJ1-5; TRBD1 agrees at 8 bases. The sequences come from CD8+ T cells from blood, collected 12 months after liver transplant. The clonotype originates from a human patient who received a liver transplant. Some T cells may arise from the graft donor. In DNA, the CDR3 is TGTGCCAGCAGTGATGGACAGGGCTACCATCAGCCCCAGCATTTT. Encoded protein: CASSDGQGYHQPQHF.